One and the same sample provided the 14 T cell receptor beta chains below, sequenced in a study of blood T cell repertoires in COVID-19. TCRdb keeps only in-frame clones here, not all; method: immunoSEQ multiplex PCR. The sample lists 25,000 to 30,000 clones; about 80% were seen once. The specimen sequenced was peripheral blood. The receptor set was obtained from a man between 70 and 80 years old with acute or convalescent COVID-19.

This chain uses TRBV7-2 with TRBJ2-5; D might be TRBD2 (6 bases). The CDR3 runs to 13 residues. The germline V gene encodes CDR1 SGHTA and CDR2 FQGNSA. With 2 bases removed from V and 7 bases from J, the gap between germline ends came to 11 bases. CDR3 in DNA: TGTGCCAGCAGCTTACTGGAGGGGACGACCCAGTACTTC. It is translated as CASSLLEGTTQYF.

The chain carries TRBV5-6 and TRBJ1-3; D unclear. The CDR3 loop spans 17 amino acids. Between the trimmed V and J ends, which lost 2 bases and 0 bases, there was a span of 15 bases. Germline V lookup: CDR1 SGHDT, CDR2 YYEEEE. In nucleotides, the CDR3 is TGTGCCAGCAGCTTACGGGGTCAGCTCTACTCTGGAAACACCATATATTTT. Protein product: CASSLRGQLYSGNTIYF.

The chain links TRBV19 to TRBJ1-5; D might be TRBD1 (6 bases). In germline, CDR1 is LNHDA, CDR2 SQIVND (reference sequence). The CDR3 extends over 14 amino acids. Trimming shortened V by 7 bases and J by 4 bases, and 14 bases separated the two germline ends. The CDR3 is CASTEGQLNQPQHF. CDR3 coding DNA: TGTGCCAGTACCGAAGGACAGCTAAATCAGCCCCAGCATTTT.

The chain is built from TRBV4-1 and TRBJ2-7, with D possibly matching TRBD1 (6 bases). V lost 2 bases and J lost 2, with 19 bases in between. CDR1 and CDR2 (germline): MGHRA, YSYEKL. This CDR3 has 17 amino acids. Written as DNA, the CDR3 is TGCGCCAGCAGCCAAAGCTCCCTTGGAGGACAGCCCTACGAGCAGTACTTC. Protein sequence: CASSQSSLGGQPYEQYF.

CDR3 in DNA: TGTGCCTGGAGTGAGGAGCGGGCACCCCTCCACTTT. It is translated as CAWSEERAPLHF. This chain links TRBV30 with TRBJ1-6; no firm D call. V was pared by 1 base and J by 11 bases, with 9 bases between. Germline V lookup: CDR1 GTSNPN, CDR2 SVGIG (reference sequence). There are 12 residues in the CDR3.

This clone has only one observation. This chain connects TRBV7-6 to TRBJ2-7; TRBD2 matches at 9 bases. Germline CDR1 is SGHVS and CDR2 is FNYEAQ. CDR3 length: 13 amino acids. V lost 5 bases to trimming and J lost 6 bases; unmatched junction nucleotides: 5. The CDR3 region is CASSGGTSSEQYF. The CDR3 DNA follows: TGTGCCAGCAGCGGTGGGACTAGCAGCGAGCAGTACTTC.

The chain has TRBV7-3 and TRBJ1-1; D uncertain. Germline V CDR1 and CDR2: SGHTA, FQGTGA. The CDR3 totals 13 residues. Trimming took 2 bases from V and 1 from J, leaving 5 bases between them. For the CDR3, the DNA is TGTGCCAGCAGCTTATCGTCGAACACTGAAGCTTTCTTT. Amino acid sequence: CASSLSSNTEAFF.

This clone appeared a few times. The rearrangement links TRBV27 to TRBJ2-6, with a possible D match to TRBD2 (6 bases). Germline CDR1 and CDR2: MNHEY and SMNVEV (reference sequence). V was shortened by 1 base and J by 4 bases, with 11 bases between the two germline ends. This CDR3 has 16 amino acids. CDR3 residues: CASSLYGGAGANVLTF. The CDR3 DNA follows: TGTGCCAGCAGTTTATACGGGGGAGCCGGGGCCAACGTCCTGACTTTC.

The V gene is TRBV9, the J gene TRBJ1-3; TRBD1 might be the D (6 bases). The CDR3 extends over 17 amino acids. Trimming took off 3 bases at V and 4 bases at J, with 20 bases between the two ends. The V gene's germline CDR1 is SGDLS and CDR2 YYNGEE. The CDR3 coding sequence is TGTGCCAGCAGCGGAATTACCGGGACACCTAAGGGAAACACCATATATTTT. The encoded protein is CASSGITGTPKGNTIYF.

The chain has TRBV7-2 and TRBJ1-5, with TRBD1 matching over 10 bases. The CDR3 has 15 amino acids. Per the germline V gene, CDR1 is SGHTA and CDR2 is FQGNSA. The V segment lost 3 bases and the J segment 6 bases; nucleotides outside the gene matches: 5. The CDR3 DNA sequence: TGTGCCAGCAGCTTCGGACAGGGGGTTAGTCAGCCCCAGCATTTT. Its protein product is CASSFGQGVSQPQHF.

This rearrangement joins TRBV5-1 to TRBJ2-5; 11 bases are shared with TRBD1. Germline V gives CDR1 SGHRS, CDR2 YFSETQ. The CDR3 extends over 15 amino acids. Germline trimming cut 0 bases from V and 3 bases from J; bases unmatched to any gene: 1. CDR3 nucleotides: TGCGCCAGCAGCTTGGGGACAGGGGGCGAAGAGACCCAGTACTTC. Translating gives CASSLGTGGEETQYF.

This sequence joins TRBV4-3 and TRBJ1-2; a possible D gene is TRBD1 (5 bases). This CDR3 region has 15 residues. CDR1 is LGHNA, CDR2 YSLEER, per germline. The V gene lost 1 base and the J gene lost 7 bases, with 16 bases spanning the gap. The CDR3 protein is CASSQGYGQGLGYTF. The CDR3 DNA sequence: TGCGCCAGCAGCCAAGGGTATGGCCAGGGCCTTGGCTACACCTTC.

The gene calls are TRBV9 and TRBJ1-3; 9 bases are shared with TRBD1. With 4 bases clipped from V and 0 bases from J, the junction kept 8 bases outside the gene matches. The CDR3 spans 17 residues. Germline V CDR1 and CDR2: SGDLS, YYNGEE. The CDR3 DNA reads TGTGCCAGCAGCTTGGACAGGGGTTCACTCTCTGGAAACACCATATATTTT. Translating gives CASSLDRGSLSGNTIYF.

The rearrangement joins TRBV7-2 to TRBJ2-2; TRBD2 aligns across 10 bases. This CDR3 contains 16 residues. Per the germline V gene, CDR1 is SGHTA and CDR2 is FQGNSA. The trim removed 1 base at V and 5 bases at J, leaving 4 bases unmatched. The CDR3 DNA reads as TGTGCCAGCAGCTTAGGGCCTAGCGGGAGAACCGGGGAGCTGTTTTTT. Translation gives CASSLGPSGRTGELFF.